This TCR beta chain was sequenced for a study of blood T cell repertoires in COVID-19. V was pared by 4 bases and J by 1 base, with 9 bases of the junction left unmatched. Germline lookup yields CDR1 SGHRS and CDR2 YFSETQ. The CDR3 extends over 17 amino acids. Libraries were prepared by immunoSEQ multiplex PCR; TCRdb keeps only in-frame clonotypes and omits some of them. Counted here are about 230,000 clones, roughly 91% occurring once; the ten biggest clones make up almost 4%. The chain employs TRBV5-1 and TRBJ2-3; 10 bases agree with TRBD2. The specimen was PBMCs or T cells enriched from blood (not recorded which). This sequence was found in a woman aged 25 to 39 with acute COVID-19. The CDR3 region is CASSVERGGRGTDTQYF. DNA for the CDR3: TGCGCCAGCAGCGTAGAGCGGGGGGGCCGGGGCACAGATACGCAGTATTTT.